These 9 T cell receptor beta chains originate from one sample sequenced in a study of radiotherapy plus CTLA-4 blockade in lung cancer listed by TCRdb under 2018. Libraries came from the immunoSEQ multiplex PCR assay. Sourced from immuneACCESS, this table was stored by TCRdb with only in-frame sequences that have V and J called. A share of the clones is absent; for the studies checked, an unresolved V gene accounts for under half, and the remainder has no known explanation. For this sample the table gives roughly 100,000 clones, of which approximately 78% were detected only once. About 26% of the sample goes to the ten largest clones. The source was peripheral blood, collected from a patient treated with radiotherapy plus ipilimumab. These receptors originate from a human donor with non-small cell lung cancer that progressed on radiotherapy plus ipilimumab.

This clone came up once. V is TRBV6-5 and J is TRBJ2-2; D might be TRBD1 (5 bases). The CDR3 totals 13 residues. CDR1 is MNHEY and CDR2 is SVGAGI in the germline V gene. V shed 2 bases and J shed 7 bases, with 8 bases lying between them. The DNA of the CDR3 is TGTGCCAGCAGTTACCGGCAGGGCGGGGAGCTGTTTTTT. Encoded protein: CASSYRQGGELFF.

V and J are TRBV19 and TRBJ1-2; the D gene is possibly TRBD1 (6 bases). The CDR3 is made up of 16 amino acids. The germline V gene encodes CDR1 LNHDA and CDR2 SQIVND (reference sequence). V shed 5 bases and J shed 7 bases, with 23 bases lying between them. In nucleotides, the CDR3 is TGTGCCAGTAGTCTACAGACAGGTCTCGAGACCCCTGGCTACACCTTC. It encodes CASSLQTGLETPGYTF.

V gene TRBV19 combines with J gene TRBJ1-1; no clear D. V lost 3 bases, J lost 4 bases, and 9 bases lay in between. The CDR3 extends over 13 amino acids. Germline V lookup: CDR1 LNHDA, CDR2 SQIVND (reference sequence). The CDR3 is CASSIALGTEAFF. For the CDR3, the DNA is TGTGCCAGTAGTATTGCCCTGGGCACTGAAGCTTTCTTT.

CDR3 in amino acids: CASQGAGADTIYF. Written as DNA, the CDR3 is TGCGCCAGCCAGGGGGCAGGGGCGGACACCATATATTTT. The chain recombines TRBV5-1 with TRBJ1-3, with 8 bases matching TRBD1. From germline, CDR1 is SGHRS and CDR2 YFSETQ. CDR3 length: 13 residues. V was pared by 7 bases and J by 8 bases, with 8 bases of the junction left unmatched.

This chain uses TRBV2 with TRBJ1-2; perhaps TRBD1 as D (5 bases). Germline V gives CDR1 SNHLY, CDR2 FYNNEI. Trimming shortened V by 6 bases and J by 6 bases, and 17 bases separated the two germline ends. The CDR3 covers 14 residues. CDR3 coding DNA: TGTGCCAGCAGCTCAGGCCTCGGGGCTAATGGCTACACCTTC. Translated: CASSSGLGANGYTF. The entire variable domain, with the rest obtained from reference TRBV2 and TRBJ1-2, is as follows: EPEVTQTPSHQVTQMGQEVILRCVPISNHLYFYWYRQILGQKVEFLVSFYNNEISEKSEIFDDQFSVERPDGSNFTLKIRSTKLEDSAMYFCASSSGLGANGYTFGSGTRLTVV.

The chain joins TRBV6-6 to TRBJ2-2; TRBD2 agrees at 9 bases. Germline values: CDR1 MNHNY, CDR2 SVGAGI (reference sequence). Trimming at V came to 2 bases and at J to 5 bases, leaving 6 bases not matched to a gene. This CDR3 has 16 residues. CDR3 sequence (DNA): TGTGCCAGCAGTTACGGGCTAGCGGGATCAACCGGGGAGCTGTTTTTT. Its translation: CASSYGLAGSTGELFF.

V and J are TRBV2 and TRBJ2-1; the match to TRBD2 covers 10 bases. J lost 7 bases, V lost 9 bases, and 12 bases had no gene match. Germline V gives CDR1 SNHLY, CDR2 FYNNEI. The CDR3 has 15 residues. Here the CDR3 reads CASGLLAGVRNEQFF. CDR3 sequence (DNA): TGTGCCAGTGGTCTTCTAGCGGGAGTTAGGAATGAGCAGTTCTTC.

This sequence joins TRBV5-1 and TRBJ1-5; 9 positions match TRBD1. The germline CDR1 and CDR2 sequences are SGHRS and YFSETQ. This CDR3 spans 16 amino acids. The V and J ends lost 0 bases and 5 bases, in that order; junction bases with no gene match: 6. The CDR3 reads CASSLDAGTGYQPQHF. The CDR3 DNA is TGCGCCAGCAGCTTGGACGCAGGGACAGGGTATCAGCCCCAGCATTTT.

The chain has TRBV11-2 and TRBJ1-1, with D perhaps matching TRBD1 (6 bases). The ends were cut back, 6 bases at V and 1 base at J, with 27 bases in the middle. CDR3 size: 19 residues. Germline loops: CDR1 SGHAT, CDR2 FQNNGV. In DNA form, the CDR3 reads TGTGCCAGCAGTGAAGGGACCGGCGCAACGAACAGGGCGAACACTGAAGCTTTCTTT. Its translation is CASSEGTGATNRANTEAFF.